This is a list of T cell receptor beta chains from one sample in a study of control samples from healthy donors and cancer patients. Data came from immunoSEQ multiplex PCR; TCRdb stores just in-frame clones and leaves some out. Of about 130,000 clones in the sample, around nine tenths were seen once. Material for sequencing was blood. These receptors came from a man aged 50-60 years in good health. Each CDR3 is given with its conserved first and last residue. The order of the fields is J gene, clone size, V gene, D gene, CDR3 protein, CDR3 DNA. A D gene is named only where the DNA matches it firmly. A row's size may be missing; if present it is once, few, many or a size class.

j_gene: TRBJ2-5; abundance: -; v_gene: TRBV24-1; d_gene: TRBD2; CDR3aa: CATSDPMTSAPQETQYF; CDR3nt: TGTGCCACCAGTGACCCTATGACTAGCGCACCGCAAGAGACCCAGTACTTC
j_gene: TRBJ1-2; abundance: few; v_gene: TRBV28; d_gene: TRBD1; CDR3aa: CASSLSGTGGGYGYTF; CDR3nt: TGTGCCAGCAGTTTGTCCGGGACAGGGGGCGGCTATGGCTACACCTTC
j_gene: TRBJ2-1; abundance: -; v_gene: TRBV7-3; d_gene: -; CDR3aa: CASSPSHTGSYNEQFF; CDR3nt: TGTGCCAGCAGCCCCAGTCATACAGGGAGCTACAATGAGCAGTTCTTC
j_gene: TRBJ2-3; abundance: -; v_gene: TRBV4-1; d_gene: -; CDR3aa: CASSQVGGFSTDTQYF; CDR3nt: TGCGCCAGCAGCCAAGTTGGGGGATTTAGCACAGATACGCAGTATTTT
j_gene: TRBJ1-1; abundance: -; v_gene: TRBV30; d_gene: -; CDR3aa: CAWSGRIRMNTEAFF; CDR3nt: TGTGCCTGGAGTGGCAGGATCCGAATGAACACTGAAGCTTTCTTT
j_gene: TRBJ1-3; abundance: -; v_gene: TRBV11-3; d_gene: -; CDR3aa: CASSLPGSGNTIYF; CDR3nt: TGTGCCAGCAGCTTACCGGGCTCTGGAAACACCATATATTTT
j_gene: TRBJ1-3; abundance: -; v_gene: TRBV9; d_gene: -; CDR3aa: CASSSSVGADSGNTIYF; CDR3nt: TGTGCCAGCAGCTCATCCGTGGGGGCAGACTCTGGAAACACCATATATTTT
j_gene: TRBJ1-5; abundance: once; v_gene: TRBV11-2; d_gene: TRBD1; CDR3aa: CASSLGTGPQPQHF; CDR3nt: TGTGCCAGCAGCTTAGGGACAGGGCCGCAGCCCCAGCATTTT
j_gene: TRBJ2-7; abundance: -; v_gene: TRBV2; d_gene: -; CDR3aa: CASSDQPYEQYF; CDR3nt: TGTGCCAGCAGTGATCAGCCCTACGAGCAGTACTTC
j_gene: TRBJ2-7; abundance: -; v_gene: TRBV5-6; d_gene: TRBD1; CDR3aa: CASSFGTVEYEQYF; CDR3nt: TGTGCCAGCAGCTTCGGGACAGTAGAATACGAGCAGTACTTC
j_gene: TRBJ1-2; abundance: -; v_gene: TRBV28; d_gene: -; CDR3aa: CASSPTALYGYTF; CDR3nt: TGTGCCAGCAGCCCGACAGCCCTTTATGGCTACACCTTC
j_gene: TRBJ1-6; abundance: -; v_gene: TRBV27; d_gene: TRBD1; CDR3aa: CASRGRQGARQSMTSPLHF; CDR3nt: TGTGCCAGCAGGGGTCGACAGGGGGCTCGACAAAGTATGACTTCACCCCTCCACTTT
j_gene: TRBJ2-2; abundance: -; v_gene: TRBV5-1; d_gene: -; CDR3aa: CASIEENTGELFF; CDR3nt: TGCGCCAGCATAGAGGAGAACACCGGGGAGCTGTTTTTT
j_gene: TRBJ2-7; abundance: -; v_gene: TRBV5-1; d_gene: -; CDR3aa: CASSLVAGETYEQYF; CDR3nt: TGCGCCAGCAGCTTGGTGGCAGGGGAAACCTACGAGCAGTACTTC
j_gene: TRBJ2-7; abundance: -; v_gene: TRBV28; d_gene: -; CDR3aa: CASSLEGLSSYEQYF; CDR3nt: TGTGCCAGCAGTTTAGAAGGACTGAGCTCCTACGAGCAGTACTTC
j_gene: TRBJ2-3; abundance: -; v_gene: TRBV9; d_gene: -; CDR3aa: CASSVTGTDTQYF; CDR3nt: TGTGCCAGCAGCGTCACCGGCACAGATACGCAGTATTTT
j_gene: TRBJ1-2; abundance: -; v_gene: TRBV28; d_gene: -; CDR3aa: CASSLSQGRTNYGYTF; CDR3nt: TGTGCCAGCAGTTTATCACAGGGTAGGACGAACTATGGCTACACCTTC
j_gene: TRBJ2-5; abundance: -; v_gene: TRBV28; d_gene: -; CDR3aa: CASTEAVGLQETQYF; CDR3nt: TGTGCCAGCACTGAGGCAGTCGGTCTGCAAGAGACCCAGTACTTC
j_gene: TRBJ2-7; abundance: -; v_gene: TRBV5-6; d_gene: TRBD2; CDR3aa: CASSKNPSSGGWYEQYF; CDR3nt: TGTGCCAGCAGCAAAAACCCCTCGAGCGGGGGGTGGTACGAGCAGTACTTC
j_gene: TRBJ1-2; abundance: -; v_gene: TRBV3-1/TRBV3-2; d_gene: TRBD1; CDR3aa: CASSQGQGGGYTF; CDR3nt: TGTGCCAGCAGCCAAGGACAGGGGGGTGGCTACACCTTC
j_gene: TRBJ2-7; abundance: -; v_gene: TRBV15; d_gene: TRBD1; CDR3aa: CATSRDRGSKAYEQYF; CDR3nt: TGTGCCACCAGCAGGGACAGGGGCTCCAAAGCCTACGAGCAGTACTTC
j_gene: TRBJ1-1; abundance: -; v_gene: TRBV19; d_gene: -; CDR3aa: CASSIRQMNTEAFF; CDR3nt: TGTGCCAGTAGTATACGGCAGATGAACACTGAAGCTTTCTTT
j_gene: TRBJ2-7; abundance: -; v_gene: TRBV5-1; d_gene: -; CDR3aa: CASSPIPGMEGGEQYF; CDR3nt: TGCGCCAGCAGCCCGATCCCCGGGATGGAGGGAGGCGAGCAGTACTTC
j_gene: TRBJ1-2; abundance: -; v_gene: TRBV7-2; d_gene: -; CDR3aa: CASSLGQGVNDYTF; CDR3nt: TGTGCCAGCAGCTTAGGGCAGGGAGTGAACGACTACACCTTC
j_gene: TRBJ2-7; abundance: -; v_gene: TRBV28; d_gene: TRBD2; CDR3aa: CASSSGGGGYYEQYF; CDR3nt: TGTGCCAGCAGTTCGGGCGGGGGGGGATACTACGAGCAGTACTTC
j_gene: TRBJ1-5; abundance: -; v_gene: TRBV19; d_gene: -; CDR3aa: CASSMIDGFNQPQHF; CDR3nt: TGTGCCAGTAGTATGATAGACGGTTTCAATCAGCCCCAGCATTTT
j_gene: TRBJ1-5; abundance: -; v_gene: TRBV7-2; d_gene: -; CDR3aa: CASSPNGRINQPQHF; CDR3nt: TGTGCCAGCAGCCCTAATGGACGTATCAATCAGCCCCAGCATTTT
j_gene: TRBJ2-5; abundance: -; v_gene: TRBV10-3; d_gene: -; CDR3aa: CAISSPSGVGEETQYF; CDR3nt: TGTGCCATCAGTTCCCCCTCGGGGGTAGGGGAAGAGACCCAGTACTTC
j_gene: TRBJ2-5; abundance: -; v_gene: TRBV19; d_gene: TRBD2; CDR3aa: CASRGTRAETQYF; CDR3nt: TGTGCCAGTAGAGGGACTAGGGCAGAGACCCAGTACTTC